A selection of T cell receptor beta chains follows, all from one sample in a study of Graves' ophthalmopathy and Graves' hyperthyroidism. In TCRdb, the multiplex PCR reads were re-called with MiXCR into one record per CDR3 protein. Of about 620,000 distinct CDR3 sequences listed, 20% to 25% are singletons. The sample taken for sequencing was peripheral blood. The receptors were sampled from a woman in her late teens or twenties with stable Graves' hyperthyroidism. Some clones in this sample may be carry-over from other donors' samples. Each CDR3 is given with its conserved first and last residue. A D gene is named only where the DNA matches it firmly. Not all rows give a size; the values are once, few, many and, for expanded clones, a class.

>TRBV28|many|TRBD2|TRBJ2-5
TGTGCCACCTACGAAGCGGGAAGCCAAGAGACCCAGTACTTC
CATYEAGSQETQYF
>TRBV6-1|once|NA|TRBJ1-3
TGTGCCAGCAGCTCCGGTGGTTTGGGTGGAAACACCATATATTTT
CASSSGGLGGNTIYF
>TRBV12-3/TRBV12-4|many|TRBD1|TRBJ1-1
TGTGCCAGCCTACAGGGGGTTGGCGCTGAAGCTTTCTTT
CASLQGVGAEAFF
>TRBV6-1|many|TRBD2|TRBJ2-7
TGTGCCAGCAGGGAACTAGCGGGGGGGTACGAGCAGTACTTC
CASRELAGGYEQYF
>TRBV11-2|NA|TRBD2|TRBJ2-7
TGTGCCAGCAGCTGGGGACTAGCGGCGTCCTACGAGCAGTACTTC
CASSWGLAASYEQYF
>TRBV25-1|few|TRBD1|TRBJ2-7
TGTGCCAGCAGCCTGACAGGGTTCTCCTACGAGCAGTACTTC
CASSLTGFSYEQYF
>TRBV6-1|many|TRBD1|TRBJ1-6
TGTGCCAGCAGTCCACCGACAGGGAATAATTCACCCCTCCACTTT
CASSPPTGNNSPLHF
>TRBV3-1|few|NA|TRBJ2-4
TGTGCCAGCAGCCACCCGGTAGCCAAAAACATTCAGTACTTC
CASSHPVAKNIQYF
>TRBV20-1|many|NA|TRBJ2-6
TGCAGTGCTAAAAACTCTGGGGCCAACGTCCTGACTTTC
CSAKNSGANVLTF
>TRBV19|NA|TRBD1|TRBJ1-6
TGTGCCAGTACCGTGGGACAGAGCTATTCACCCCTCCACTTT
CASTVGQSYSPLHF
>TRBV20-1|few|TRBD1|TRBJ1-6
TGCAGTGCTCCAGACAGGGGATATAATTCACCCCTCCACTTT
CSAPDRGYNSPLHF
>TRBV28|NA|NA|TRBJ1-5
TGTGCCAGCACCACTCGACACCCATATAGCAATCAGCCCCAGCATTTT
CASTTRHPYSNQPQHF
>TRBV18|many|NA|TRBJ2-5
TGTGCCAGCTCACCGTTCGACCAAGAGACCCAGTACTTC
CASSPFDQETQYF
>TRBV28|many|NA|TRBJ1-2
TGTGCCAGCAGTTTTAATGACCTTCCTGCGAGGGGCTACACCTTC
CASSFNDLPARGYTF
>TRBV5-6|NA|NA|TRBJ1-5
TGTGCCAGCAGCTTGATGAAGTCCCAGCTGAGTCAGCCCCAGCATTTT
CASSLMKSQLSQPQHF
>TRBV20-1|many|NA|TRBJ1-1
TGCAGTGCTCCTCGCGGGGGGGCGAACACTGAAGCTTTCTTT
CSAPRGGANTEAFF
>TRBV6-2/TRBV6-3|many|NA|TRBJ1-1
TGTGCCAGCGAAAGATCAGGGGAAACCCCGGGCACTGAAGCTTTCTTT
CASERSGETPGTEAFF
>TRBV5-1|NA|NA|TRBJ1-2
TGCGCCAGCAGTGGGACACCCGGGTTCGGTGGCTACACCTTC
CASSGTPGFGGYTF
>TRBV28|NA|NA|TRBJ1-5
TGTGCCAGCAGTTTATTATTTCTGGGCAGGCCCCAGCATTTT
CASSLLFLGRPQHF
>TRBV25-1|NA|TRBD1|TRBJ2-5
TGTGCCAGCAGTGAATGGGGACAGGGTGGAACAGAGACCCAGTACTTC
CASSEWGQGGTETQYF